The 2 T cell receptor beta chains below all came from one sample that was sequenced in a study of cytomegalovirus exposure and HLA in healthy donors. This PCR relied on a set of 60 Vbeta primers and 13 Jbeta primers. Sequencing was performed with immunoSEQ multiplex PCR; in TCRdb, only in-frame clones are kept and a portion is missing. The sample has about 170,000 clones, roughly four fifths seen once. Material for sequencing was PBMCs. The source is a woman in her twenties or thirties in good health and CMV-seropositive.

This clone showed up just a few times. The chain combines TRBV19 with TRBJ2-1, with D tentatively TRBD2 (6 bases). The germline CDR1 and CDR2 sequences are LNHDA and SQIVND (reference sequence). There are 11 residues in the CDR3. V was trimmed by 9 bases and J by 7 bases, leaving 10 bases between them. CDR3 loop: CASRRGNEQFF. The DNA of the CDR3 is TGTGCCAGCCGACGGGGGAATGAGCAGTTCTTC.

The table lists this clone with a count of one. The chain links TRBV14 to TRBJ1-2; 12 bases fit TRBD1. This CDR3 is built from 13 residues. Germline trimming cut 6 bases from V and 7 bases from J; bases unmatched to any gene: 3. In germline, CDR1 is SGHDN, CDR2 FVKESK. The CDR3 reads CASRGTGGSGYTF. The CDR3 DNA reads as TGTGCCAGCAGGGGGACAGGGGGCTCTGGCTACACCTTC.